This TCR beta chain is drawn from a study of response to subunit inactivated influenza vaccine. TCRdb used MiXCR to reprocess the RT-PCR reads, holding one entry per CDR3 protein. This repertoire shows hundreds of thousands of distinct CDR3 sequences, 14% found once; its top ten account for 7.5% to 9%. The clonotype was recovered from a man aged 50 to 59 who received an inactivated influenza vaccine. Material: PBMCs from blood, obtained 14 to 15 days before vaccination.

The CDR3 reads CASSYLALAGGPTGELFF. The CDR3, as DNA: TGTGCCAGCAGTTACCTAGCTCTAGCGGGGGGGCCCACCGGGGAGCTGTTTTTT. The rearrangement links TRBV12-3 or TRBV12-4 to TRBJ2-2; 12 positions agree with TRBD2. The CDR3 runs 18 residues. Losses at the gene ends were 4 bases for V and 4 bases for J; bases not matched to a gene: 10.